A single sample is the source of the 5 T cell receptor beta chains below, sequenced in a study of TIL therapy for anti-PD-1-resistant metastatic lung cancer (dated by TCRdb to the early 2020s). The immunoSEQ v3 hsTCRB kit was used to amplify TCR beta CDR3 regions from genomic DNA through bias-controlled multiplex PCR. Here the immuneACCESS table is served through TCRdb, limited to in-frame sequences with V and J called. Missing clones are a known gap in these copies; in checked studies unresolved V genes cover under half, and the rest lacks a known reason. In all, the sample holds 36,000 or so clones, and around 79% of those were seen once. The leading ten clones occupy 5.5% to 6.5% of the sample. This specimen's time point label, per the study, means: pre-treatment sample, taken before nivolumab and TIL therapy. The starting material was blood, obtained at baseline. Receptors originate from a person aged 25 to 80 with non-small cell lung cancer.

This clone was recorded only once. This rearrangement joins TRBV7-3 to TRBJ1-3; 7 positions agree with TRBD1. The germline V gene has CDR1 SGHTA and CDR2 FQGTGA. Trimming removed 4 bases from V and 0 bases from J; junction bases left unmatched: 3. CDR3 length equals 15 residues. CDR3 protein: CASSSHRGSGNTIYF. The CDR3 DNA reads as TGTGCCAGCAGCTCACACAGGGGCTCTGGAAACACCATATATTTT.

This clone was seen a few times. The V call is TRBV5-4, the J call TRBJ2-5; D is undetermined. Germline assignment: CDR1 SGHNT and CDR2 YYREEE (reference sequence). Deletions cut 4 bases from V and 3 bases from J, with 13 bases between. CDR3 length: 14 residues. The CDR3 nucleotides read TGTGCCAGCAGCCCCACGGGCGGAAAAGAGACCCAGTACTTC. Residues: CASSPTGGKETQYF.

The chain recombines TRBV19 with TRBJ2-5; D remains ambiguous. The V gene's germline CDR1 is LNHDA and CDR2 SQIVND (reference sequence). The CDR3 consists of 13 residues. V was clipped by 3 bases and J by 7 bases, with 12 bases between them. The CDR3 DNA is TGTGCCAGTAGTATGCAGCCCGACGGGACCCAGTACTTC. This codes for CASSMQPDGTQYF.

The chain has TRBV7-9 and TRBJ2-7; no definite D call. Germline loops: CDR1 SEHNR, CDR2 FQNEAQ (reference sequence). The V end was cut by 1 base, the J end by 1 base, with 8 bases between. CDR3 length equals 14 residues. CDR3 nucleotide sequence: TGTGCCAGCAGCTTAGAGGGCAGGTCCTACGAGCAGTACTTC. Amino acids: CASSLEGRSYEQYF. Drawing the rest from reference TRBV7-9 and TRBJ2-7, the complete variable domain is DTGVSQNPRHKITKRGQNVTFRCDPISEHNRLYWYRQTLGQGPEFLTYFQNEAQLEKSRLLSDRFSAERPKGSFSTLEIQRTEQGDSAMYLCASSLEGRSYEQYFGPGTRLTVT.

V and J are TRBV5-1 and TRBJ2-1; a possible D gene is TRBD2 (6 bases). The CDR3 contains 15 residues. V shed 0 bases and J shed 4 bases, with 11 bases lying between them. The germline gives CDR1 SGHRS, CDR2 YFSETQ. CDR3 nucleotides: TGCGCCAGCAGCTTGGGAGGGACTTCGTACAATGAGCAGTTCTTC. It encodes CASSLGGTSYNEQFF.